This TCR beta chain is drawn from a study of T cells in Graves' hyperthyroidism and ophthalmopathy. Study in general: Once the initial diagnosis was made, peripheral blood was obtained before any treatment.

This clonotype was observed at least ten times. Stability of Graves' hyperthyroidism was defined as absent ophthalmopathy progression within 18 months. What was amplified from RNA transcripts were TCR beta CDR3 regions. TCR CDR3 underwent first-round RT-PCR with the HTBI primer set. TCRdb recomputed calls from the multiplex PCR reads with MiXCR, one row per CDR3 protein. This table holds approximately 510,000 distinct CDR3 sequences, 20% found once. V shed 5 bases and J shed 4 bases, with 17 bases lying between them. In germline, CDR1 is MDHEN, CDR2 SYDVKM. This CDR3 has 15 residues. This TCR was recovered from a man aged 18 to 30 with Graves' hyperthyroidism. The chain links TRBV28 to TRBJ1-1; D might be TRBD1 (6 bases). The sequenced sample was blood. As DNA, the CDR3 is TGTGCCAGCAGTAGCCGGGCGGGGGGCCGCACTGAAGCTTTCTTT. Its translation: CASSSRAGGRTEAFF. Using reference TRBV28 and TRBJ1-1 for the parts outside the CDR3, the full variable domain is DVKVTQSSRYLVKRTGEKVFLECVQDMDHENMFWYRQDPGLGLRLIYFSYDVKMKEKGDIPEGYSVSREKKERFSLILESASTNQTSMYLCASSSRAGGRTEAFFGQGTRLTVV.